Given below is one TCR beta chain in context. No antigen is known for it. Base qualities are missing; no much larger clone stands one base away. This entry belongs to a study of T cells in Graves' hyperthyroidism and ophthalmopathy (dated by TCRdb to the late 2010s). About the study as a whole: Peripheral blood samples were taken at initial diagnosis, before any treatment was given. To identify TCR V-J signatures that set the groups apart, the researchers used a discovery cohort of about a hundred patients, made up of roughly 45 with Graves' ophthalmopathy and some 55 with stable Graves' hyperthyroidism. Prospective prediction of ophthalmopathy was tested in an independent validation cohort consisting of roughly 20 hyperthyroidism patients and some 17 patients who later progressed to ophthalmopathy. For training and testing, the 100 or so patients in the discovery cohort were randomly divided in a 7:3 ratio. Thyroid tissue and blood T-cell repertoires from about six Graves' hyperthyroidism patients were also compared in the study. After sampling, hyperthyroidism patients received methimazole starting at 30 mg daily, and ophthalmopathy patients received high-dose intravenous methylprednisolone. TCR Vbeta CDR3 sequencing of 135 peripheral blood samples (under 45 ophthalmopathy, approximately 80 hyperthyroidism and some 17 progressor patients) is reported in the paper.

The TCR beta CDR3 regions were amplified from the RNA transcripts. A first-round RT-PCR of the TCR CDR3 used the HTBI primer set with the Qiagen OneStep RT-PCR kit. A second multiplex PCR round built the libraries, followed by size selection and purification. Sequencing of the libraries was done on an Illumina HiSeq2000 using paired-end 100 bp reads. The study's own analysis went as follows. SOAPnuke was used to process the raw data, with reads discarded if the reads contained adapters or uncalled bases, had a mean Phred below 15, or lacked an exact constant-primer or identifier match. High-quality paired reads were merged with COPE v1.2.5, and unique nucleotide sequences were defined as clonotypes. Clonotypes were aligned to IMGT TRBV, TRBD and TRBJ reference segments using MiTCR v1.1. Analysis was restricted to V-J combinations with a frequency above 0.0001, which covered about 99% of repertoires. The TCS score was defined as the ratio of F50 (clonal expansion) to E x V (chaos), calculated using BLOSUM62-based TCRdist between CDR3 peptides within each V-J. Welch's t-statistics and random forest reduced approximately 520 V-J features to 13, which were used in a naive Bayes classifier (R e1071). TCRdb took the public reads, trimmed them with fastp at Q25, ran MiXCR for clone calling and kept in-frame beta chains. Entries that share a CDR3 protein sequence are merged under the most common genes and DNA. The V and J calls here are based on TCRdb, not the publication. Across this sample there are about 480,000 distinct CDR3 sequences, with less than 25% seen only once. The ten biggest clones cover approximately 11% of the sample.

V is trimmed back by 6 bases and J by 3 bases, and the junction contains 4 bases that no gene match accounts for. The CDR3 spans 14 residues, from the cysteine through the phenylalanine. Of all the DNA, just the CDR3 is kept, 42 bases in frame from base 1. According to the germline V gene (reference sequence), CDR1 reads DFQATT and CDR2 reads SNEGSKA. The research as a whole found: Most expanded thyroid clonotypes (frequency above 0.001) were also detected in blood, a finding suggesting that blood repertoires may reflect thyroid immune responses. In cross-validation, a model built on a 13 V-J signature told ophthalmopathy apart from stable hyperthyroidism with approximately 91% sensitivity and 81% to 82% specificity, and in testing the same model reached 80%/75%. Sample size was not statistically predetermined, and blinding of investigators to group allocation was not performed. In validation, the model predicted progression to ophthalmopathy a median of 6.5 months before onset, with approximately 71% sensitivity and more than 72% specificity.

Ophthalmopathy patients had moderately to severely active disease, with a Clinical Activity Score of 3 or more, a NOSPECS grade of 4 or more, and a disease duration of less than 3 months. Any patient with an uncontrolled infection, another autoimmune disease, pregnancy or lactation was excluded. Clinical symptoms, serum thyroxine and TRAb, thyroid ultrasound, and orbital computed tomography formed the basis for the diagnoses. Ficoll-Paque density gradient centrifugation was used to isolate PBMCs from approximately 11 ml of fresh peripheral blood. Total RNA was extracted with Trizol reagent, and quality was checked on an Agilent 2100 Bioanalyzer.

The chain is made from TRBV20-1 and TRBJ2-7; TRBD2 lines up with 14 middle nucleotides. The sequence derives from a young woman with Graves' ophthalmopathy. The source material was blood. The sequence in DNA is TGCAGTGCCGCGGGACTAGCGGGAGACTACGAGCAGTACTTC. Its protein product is CSAAGLAGDYEQYF.